This T cell receptor beta chain was obtained from a study of cytomegalovirus exposure and HLA in healthy donors. Overall study context: The roughly 130 validation repertoires used the same platform as the approximately 670 first-cohort repertoires (as reported by a later analysis). Study-wide points: Confirmation was obtained in vitro that a few CMV-associated chains are specific for CMV antigens. The listing of 150 to 200 TCR beta chains classed them as cytomegalovirus-associated.

Separate from the 666-subject first cohort, the roughly 120-subject validation cohort was the one that the donors belonged to. Germline lookup yields CDR1 LGHNA and CDR2 YSLEER. The CDR3 runs 17 residues. The junction had 10 bases not matched to a gene; V was cut back by 3 bases and J by 5 bases. Clones were read by immunoSEQ multiplex PCR, and TCRdb kept only the in-frame ones, dropping some. Here the sample spans fewer than 400,000 clones, around 90% being singletons. This clone was counted once. The target antigen is unknown. Sequenced sample: PBMCs. This chain joins TRBV4-3 and TRBJ2-1, with 10 bases matching TRBD1. This TCR was recovered from a man aged 30-40 years in good health and CMV-seronegative. CDR3 loop: CASSHVGGTGVNNEQFF. CDR3 in DNA: TGCGCCAGCAGCCATGTGGGAGGGACAGGGGTGAACAATGAGCAGTTCTTC.